This T cell receptor beta chain was obtained from a study of blood T cell repertoires in COVID-19. Sequenced by immunoSEQ multiplex PCR; TCRdb stores in-frame clones only, minus some. The top ten clones hold 1.5% of a sample with 250,000 or so clones, 84% of them seen once. Germline V CDR1 and CDR2: MDHEN, SYDVKM. Trimming stripped 8 bases from V and 0 bases from J, with 13 bases between. The CDR3 sequence is 14 residues long. The sequence came from a woman aged 40-49 years who had recovered from COVID-19. Input material: peripheral blood. The J gene is TRBJ1-1, the V gene TRBV28; D call uncertain. The chain's CDR3 is CASRTGGVNTEAFF. The CDR3 region has the DNA TGTGCCAGCCGGACCGGCGGGGTGAACACTGAAGCTTTCTTT.